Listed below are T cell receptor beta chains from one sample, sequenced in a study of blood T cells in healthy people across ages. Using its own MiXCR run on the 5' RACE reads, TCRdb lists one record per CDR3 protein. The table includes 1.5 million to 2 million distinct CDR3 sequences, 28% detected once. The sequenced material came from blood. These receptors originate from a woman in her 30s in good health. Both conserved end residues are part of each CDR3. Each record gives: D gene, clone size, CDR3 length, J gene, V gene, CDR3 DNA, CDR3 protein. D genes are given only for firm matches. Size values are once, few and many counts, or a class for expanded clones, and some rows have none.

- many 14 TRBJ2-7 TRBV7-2 TGTGCCAGCAGGACAGACAGGTTCTCCTACGAGCAGTACTTC CASRTDRFSYEQYF
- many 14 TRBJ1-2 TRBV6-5 TGTGCCAGCAGACTGGGGACGGAGATCTATGGCTACACCTTC CASRLGTEIYGYTF
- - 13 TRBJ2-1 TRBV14 TGTGCCAGCAGCCAGCGATGGGTCGGCCATCAGTTCTTC CASSQRWVGHQFF
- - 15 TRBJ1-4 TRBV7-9 TGTGCCAGCAGCTGCCGGGACATAGGCTTGCGGAAACTGTTTTTT CASSCRDIGLRKLFF
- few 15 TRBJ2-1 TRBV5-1 TGCGCCAGCAGCTTGGCAAGCAACCTCTACAATGAGCAGTTCTTC CASSLASNLYNEQFF
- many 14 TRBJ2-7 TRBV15 TGTGCCACCAGCAGAGAGAGGGACAATCCCGAGCAGTACTTC CATSRERDNPEQYF
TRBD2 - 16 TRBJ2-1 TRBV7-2 TGTGCCAGCAGCGGTGGGGGGGACGGGTTGTTCAATGAGCAGTTCTTC CASSGGGDGLFNEQFF
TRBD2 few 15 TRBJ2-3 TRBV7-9 TGTGCCAGCAGCCCGGGAGGGGCGACGGGAGATACGCAGTATTTT CASSPGGATGDTQYF
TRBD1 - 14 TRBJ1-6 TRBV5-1 TGCGCCAGCAAACCGGGACAGGCCCCAGCACCCCTCCACTTT CASKPGQAPAPLHF
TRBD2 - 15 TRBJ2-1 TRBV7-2 TGTGCCAGCAGCCCCCGAAGCGGGGGAACGTTGGAGCAGTTCTTC CASSPRSGGTLEQFF
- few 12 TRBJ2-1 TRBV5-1 TGCGCCAGCATAGGGCCAGAGACGGAGCAGTTCTTC CASIGPETEQFF
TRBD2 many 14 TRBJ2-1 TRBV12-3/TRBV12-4 TGTGCCAGCAGTGCCGGGACTAGCGCGAATGAGCAGTTCTTC CASSAGTSANEQFF
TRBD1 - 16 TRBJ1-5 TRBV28 TGTGCCAGCAGTACCTCTTCGACAGGGCGATACCAGCCCCAGCATTTT CASSTSSTGRYQPQHF
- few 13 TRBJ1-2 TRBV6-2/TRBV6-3 TGTGCCAGCGGGGGAACCCCTAACTATGGCTACACCTTC CASGGTPNYGYTF
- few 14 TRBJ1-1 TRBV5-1 TGCGCCAGCAGCCTTCAGAGCTGGGGCACTGAAGCTTTCTTT CASSLQSWGTEAFF
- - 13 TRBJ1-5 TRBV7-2 TGTGCCAGCAGCCCGACATCTGCCCAGCCCCAGCATTTT CASSPTSAQPQHF
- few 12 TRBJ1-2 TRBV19 TGTGCCAGTAGTATAGCCGGCTATGGCTACACCTTC CASSIAGYGYTF